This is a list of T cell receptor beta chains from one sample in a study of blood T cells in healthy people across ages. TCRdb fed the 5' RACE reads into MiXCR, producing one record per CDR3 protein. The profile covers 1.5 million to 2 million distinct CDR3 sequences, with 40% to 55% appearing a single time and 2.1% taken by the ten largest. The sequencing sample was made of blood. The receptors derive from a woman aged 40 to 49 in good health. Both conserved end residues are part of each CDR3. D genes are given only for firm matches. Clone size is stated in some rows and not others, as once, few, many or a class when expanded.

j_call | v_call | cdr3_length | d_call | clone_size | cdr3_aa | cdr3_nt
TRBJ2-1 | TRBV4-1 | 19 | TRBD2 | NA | CASSHGLAGGRGSYNEQFF | TGCGCCAGCAGCCACGGACTAGCGGGGGGCCGGGGGTCCTACAATGAGCAGTTCTTC
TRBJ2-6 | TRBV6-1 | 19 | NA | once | CASSLLKGQAPSGANVLTF | TGTGCCAGCAGCCTTCTGAAGGGGCAGGCCCCTTCTGGGGCCAACGTCCTGACTTTC
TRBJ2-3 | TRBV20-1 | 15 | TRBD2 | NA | CSARRLAGGRVPQYF | TGCAGTGCTAGGAGACTAGCGGGGGGCCGTGTGCCGCAGTATTTT
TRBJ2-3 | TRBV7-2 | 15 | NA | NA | CTSSFRQETTDTQYF | TGTACCAGCAGCTTCCGACAGGAGACCACAGATACGCAGTATTTT
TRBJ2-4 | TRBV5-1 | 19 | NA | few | CATPVLAFGLGWTKNIQYF | TGCGCCACCCCGGTATTGGCTTTCGGCCTCGGATGGACCAAAAACATTCAGTACTTC
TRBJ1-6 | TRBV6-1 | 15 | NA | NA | CASRGGQNYNSPLHF | TGTGCCAGCAGGGGGGGGCAGAACTATAATTCACCCCTCCACTTT
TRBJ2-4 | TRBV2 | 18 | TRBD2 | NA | CASSGSSGATRDLNIQYF | TGTGCCAGCAGTGGGTCCAGCGGGGCTACGCGAGATCTAAACATTCAGTACTTC
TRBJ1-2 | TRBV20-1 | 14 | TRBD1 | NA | CSARHTGTGGGYTF | TGCAGTGCTAGACACACCGGGACAGGGGGTGGCTACACCTTC
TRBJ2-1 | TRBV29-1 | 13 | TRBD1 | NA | CSVLDRTFYEQFF | TGCAGCGTCTTGGACAGGACATTCTACGAGCAGTTCTTC
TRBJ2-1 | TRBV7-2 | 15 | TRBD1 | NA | CASSSKGGQGYEQFF | TGTGCCAGCAGCTCGAAAGGGGGACAGGGGTATGAGCAGTTCTTC
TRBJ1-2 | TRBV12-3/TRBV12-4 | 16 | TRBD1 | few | CASSLGPTGTGGGYTF | TGTGCCAGCAGTTTAGGACCGACCGGGACAGGGGGTGGCTACACCTTC
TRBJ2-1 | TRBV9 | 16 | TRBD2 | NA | CASSPAPTSGVDEQFF | TGTGCCAGCAGTCCCGCTCCGACTAGCGGGGTCGATGAGCAGTTCTTC
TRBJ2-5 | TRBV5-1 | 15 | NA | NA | CASSLRPDLQETQYF | TGCGCCAGCAGCTTGAGACCAGACCTGCAAGAGACCCAGTACTTC
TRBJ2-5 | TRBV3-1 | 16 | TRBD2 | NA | CASSPRLAGRGETQYF | TGTGCCAGCAGCCCCCGACTAGCGGGGAGGGGAGAGACCCAGTACTTC
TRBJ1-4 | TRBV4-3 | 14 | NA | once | CASSQLRTYEKLFF | TGCGCCAGCAGCCAACTCCGGACTTATGAAAAACTGTTTTTT
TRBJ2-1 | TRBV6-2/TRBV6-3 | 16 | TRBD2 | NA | CASSYSGLAENNEQFF | TGTGCCAGCAGTTACTCGGGACTAGCGGAGAACAATGAGCAGTTCTTC
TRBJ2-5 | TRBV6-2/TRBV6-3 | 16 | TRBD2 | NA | CASSFQGTSRTETQYF | TGTGCCAGCAGTTTCCAGGGGACTAGCCGGACGGAGACCCAGTACTTC
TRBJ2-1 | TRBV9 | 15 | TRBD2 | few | CASSYTSGSYNEQFF | TGTGCCAGCAGCTATACTAGCGGCTCCTACAATGAGCAGTTCTTC
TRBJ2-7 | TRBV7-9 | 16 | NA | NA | CASSPHRASPRDEQYF | TGTGCCAGCAGCCCTCACAGGGCTAGCCCGCGCGACGAGCAGTACTTC
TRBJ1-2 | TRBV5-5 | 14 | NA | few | CASSLESLFYGYTF | TGTGCCAGCAGCTTGGAGTCCCTATTCTATGGCTACACCTTC
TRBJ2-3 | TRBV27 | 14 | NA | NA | CASSLDRLSDTQYF | TGTGCCAGCAGTCTCGACAGACTATCAGATACGCAGTATTTT
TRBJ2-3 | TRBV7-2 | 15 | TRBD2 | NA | CASSLAGGREDTQYF | TGTGCCAGCAGCTTAGCGGGGGGGAGGGAGGATACGCAGTATTTT
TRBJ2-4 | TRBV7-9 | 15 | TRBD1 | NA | CASSLFGTGGWEQYF | TGTGCCAGCAGCTTATTTGGGACAGGGGGGTGGGAGCAGTACTTC
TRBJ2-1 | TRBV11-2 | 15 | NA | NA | CASSPPVPTYNEQFF | TGTGCCAGCAGCCCACCGGTCCCCACCTACAATGAGCAGTTCTTC
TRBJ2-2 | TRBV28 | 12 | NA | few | CASAGSTGELFF | TGTGCCAGCGCAGGGAGCACCGGGGAGCTGTTTTTT
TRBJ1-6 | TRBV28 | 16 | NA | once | CASSPRQASNNSPLHF | TGTGCCAGCAGTCCGCGACAGGCGTCCAATAATTCACCCCTCCACTTT
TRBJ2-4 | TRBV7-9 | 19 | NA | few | CASSLDRTDPLQAKNIQYF | TGTGCCAGCAGCTTGGATCGGACAGACCCCCTCCAAGCCAAAAACATTCAGTACTTC
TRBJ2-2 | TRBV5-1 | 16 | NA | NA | CASSPTTPRVTGELFF | TGCGCCAGCAGCCCGACGACACCTAGGGTCACCGGGGAGCTGTTTTTT
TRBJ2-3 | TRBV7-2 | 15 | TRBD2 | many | CASSLGGGITDTQYF | TGTGCCAGCAGCTTAGGCGGGGGGATCACAGATACGCAGTATTTT
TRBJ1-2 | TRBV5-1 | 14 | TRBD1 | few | CASSWGQGVYGYTF | TGCGCCAGCAGCTGGGGACAGGGCGTCTATGGCTACACCTTC
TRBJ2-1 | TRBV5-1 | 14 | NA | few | CASSLEGLRNEQFF | TGCGCCAGCAGCTTGGAAGGGCTGAGGAATGAGCAGTTCTTC